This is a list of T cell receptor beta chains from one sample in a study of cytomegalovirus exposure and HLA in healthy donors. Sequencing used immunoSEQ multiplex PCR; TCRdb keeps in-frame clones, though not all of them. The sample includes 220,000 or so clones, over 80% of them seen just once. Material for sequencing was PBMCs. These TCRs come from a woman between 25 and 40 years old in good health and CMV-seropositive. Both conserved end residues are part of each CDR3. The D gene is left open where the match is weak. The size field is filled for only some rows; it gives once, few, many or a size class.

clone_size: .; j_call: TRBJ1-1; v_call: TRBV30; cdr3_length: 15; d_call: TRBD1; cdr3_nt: TGTGCCTCGAGAGATATCGGACAGGGTATCACTGAAGCTTTCTTT; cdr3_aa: CASRDIGQGITEAFF
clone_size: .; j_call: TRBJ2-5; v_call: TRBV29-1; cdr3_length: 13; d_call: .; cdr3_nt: TGCAGCGTTGATTCGGGGGCCGGGGGGACCCAGTACTTC; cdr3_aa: CSVDSGAGGTQYF
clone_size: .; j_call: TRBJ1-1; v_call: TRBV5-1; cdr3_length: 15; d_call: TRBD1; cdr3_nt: TGCGCCAGCAGCTTGGTCAGGGGGCGACGGACTGAAGCTTTCTTT; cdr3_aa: CASSLVRGRRTEAFF
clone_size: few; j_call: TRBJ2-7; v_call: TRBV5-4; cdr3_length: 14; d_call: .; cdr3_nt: TGTGCCAGCAGCTTGGGACAGGAATTACGAGGGCAGTACTTC; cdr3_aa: CASSLGQELRGQYF
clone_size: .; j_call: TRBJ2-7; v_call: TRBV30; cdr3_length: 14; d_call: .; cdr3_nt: TGTGCCTGGAGTTTTGAAGGGAATCCCTACGAGCAGTACTTC; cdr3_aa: CAWSFEGNPYEQYF
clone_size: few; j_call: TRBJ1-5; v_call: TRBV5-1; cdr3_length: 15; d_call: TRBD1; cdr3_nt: TGCGCCAGCAGCTTGGAGGGGGCTGACACAAGTCCCCAGCATTTT; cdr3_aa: CASSLEGADTSPQHF
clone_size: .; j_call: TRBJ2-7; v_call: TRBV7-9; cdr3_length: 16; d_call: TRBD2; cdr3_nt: TGTGCCAGCAGCTTACGATCCGGACTAGGGATCTACGAGCAGTACTTC; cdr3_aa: CASSLRSGLGIYEQYF
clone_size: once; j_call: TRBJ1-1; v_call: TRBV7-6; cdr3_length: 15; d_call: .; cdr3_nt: TGTGCCAGCAGCCAAAGTGAAAGAATGAACACTGAAGCTTTCTTT; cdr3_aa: CASSQSERMNTEAFF
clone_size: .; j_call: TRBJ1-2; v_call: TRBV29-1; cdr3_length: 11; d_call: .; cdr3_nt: TGCAGCGTTGTCCTCAGGCACGGCTACACCTTC; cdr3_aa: CSVVLRHGYTF
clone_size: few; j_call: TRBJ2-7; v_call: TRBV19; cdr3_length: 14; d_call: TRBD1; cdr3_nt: TGTGCCAGTAGTACCCGGACAGGGACCTACGAGCAGTACTTC; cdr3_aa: CASSTRTGTYEQYF
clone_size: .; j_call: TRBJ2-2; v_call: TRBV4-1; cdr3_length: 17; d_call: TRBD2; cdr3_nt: TGCGCCAGCAGCCCTGTAAGAGCGGGAGTAAGGACCGGGGAGCTGTTTTTT; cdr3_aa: CASSPVRAGVRTGELFF
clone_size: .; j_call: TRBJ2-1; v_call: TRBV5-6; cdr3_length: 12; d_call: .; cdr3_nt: TGTGCCAGCAGCTTGAGCTGGGATGAGCAGTTCTTC; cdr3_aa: CASSLSWDEQFF
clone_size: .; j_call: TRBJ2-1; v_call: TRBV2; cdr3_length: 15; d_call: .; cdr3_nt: TGTGCCAGCACCTTGCTAGGTAGCTCCTACAATGAGCAGTTCTTC; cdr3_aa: CASTLLGSSYNEQFF
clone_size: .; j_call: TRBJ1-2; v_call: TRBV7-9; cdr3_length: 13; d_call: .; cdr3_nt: TGTGCCAGCAGCTTAGTAGCGGTGCGTGGCTACACCTTC; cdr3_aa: CASSLVAVRGYTF
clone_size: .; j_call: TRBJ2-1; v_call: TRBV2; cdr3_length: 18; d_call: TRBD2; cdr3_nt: TGTGCCAGCACCCACGGTCCTCTGAACAGCGGGAGAGGGAATGAGCAGTTCTTC; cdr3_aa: CASTHGPLNSGRGNEQFF
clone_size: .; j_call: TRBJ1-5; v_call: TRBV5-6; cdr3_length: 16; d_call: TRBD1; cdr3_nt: TGTGCCAGCAGCTTGGCCGGGACAGTTAGCAATCAGCCCCAGCATTTT; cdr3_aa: CASSLAGTVSNQPQHF
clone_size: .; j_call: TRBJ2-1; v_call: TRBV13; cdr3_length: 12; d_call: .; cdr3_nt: TGTGCCAGCAGCTTATACGGCCTTTTGCCGTTCTTC; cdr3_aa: CASSLYGLLPFF
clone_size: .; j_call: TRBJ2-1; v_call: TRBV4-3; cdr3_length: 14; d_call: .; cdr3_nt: TGCGCCAGCAGCCAAGATCGGGGGAATCGTGAGCAGTTCTTC; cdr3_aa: CASSQDRGNREQFF
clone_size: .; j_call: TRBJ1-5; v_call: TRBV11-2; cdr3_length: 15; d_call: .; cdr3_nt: TGTGCCAGCAGCTTAGCTGGACACGGTGATCAGCCCCAGCATTTT; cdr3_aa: CASSLAGHGDQPQHF
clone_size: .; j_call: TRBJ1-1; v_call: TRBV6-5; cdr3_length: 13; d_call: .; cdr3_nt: TGTGCCAGCAGCCGAACCAAGAACACTGAAGCTTTCTTT; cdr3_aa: CASSRTKNTEAFF
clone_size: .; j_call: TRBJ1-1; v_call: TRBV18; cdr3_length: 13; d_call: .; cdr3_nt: TGTGCCAGCGCTATTGACAGGAACACTGAAGCTTTCTTT; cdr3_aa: CASAIDRNTEAFF
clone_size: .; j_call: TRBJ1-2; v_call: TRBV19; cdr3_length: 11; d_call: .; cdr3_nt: TGTGCCACCGCCCAGGATGGGGCCCCCACCTTC; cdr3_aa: CATAQDGAPTF
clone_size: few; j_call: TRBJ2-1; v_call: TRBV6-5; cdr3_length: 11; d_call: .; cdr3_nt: TGTGCCAGCAGTTATGAAGGCGAGCAGTTCTTC; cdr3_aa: CASSYEGEQFF
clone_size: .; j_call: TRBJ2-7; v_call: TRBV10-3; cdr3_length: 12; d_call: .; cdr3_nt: TGTGCCACCTGGGACGGAAGCTACGAGCAGTACTTC; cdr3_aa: CATWDGSYEQYF
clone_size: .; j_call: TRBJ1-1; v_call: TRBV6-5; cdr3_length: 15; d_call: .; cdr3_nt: TGTGCCAGCAGCACCCCAGCCGGGGGCCACACTGAAGCTTTCTTT; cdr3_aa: CASSTPAGGHTEAFF
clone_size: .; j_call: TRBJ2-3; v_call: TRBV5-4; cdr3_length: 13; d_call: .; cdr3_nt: TGTGCCAGCAGACAGGACCCCACAGATACGCAGTATTTT; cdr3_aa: CASRQDPTDTQYF
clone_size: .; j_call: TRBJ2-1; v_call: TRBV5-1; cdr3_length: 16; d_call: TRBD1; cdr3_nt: TGCGCCAGCAGTTCTACCGGGACAGCTACCTACAATGAGCAGTTCTTC; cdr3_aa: CASSSTGTATYNEQFF
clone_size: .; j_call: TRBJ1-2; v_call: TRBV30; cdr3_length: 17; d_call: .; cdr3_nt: TGTGCCTGGACCCACGCCGGGTCGGTCCTGTCTAACTATGGCTACACCTTC; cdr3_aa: CAWTHAGSVLSNYGYTF
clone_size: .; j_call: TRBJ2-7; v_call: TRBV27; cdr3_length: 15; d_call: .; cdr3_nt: TGTGCCAGCAGTTTATCGGGAGGCGGAAGTTACGAGCAGTACTTC; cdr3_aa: CASSLSGGGSYEQYF
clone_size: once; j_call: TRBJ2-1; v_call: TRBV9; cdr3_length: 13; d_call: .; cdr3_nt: TGTGCCAGCAGCCCTATGGCGGAAGGTGAGCAGTTCTTC; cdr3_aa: CASSPMAEGEQFF
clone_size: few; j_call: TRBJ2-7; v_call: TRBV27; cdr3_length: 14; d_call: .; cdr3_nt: TGTGCCAGCGTTCCGGGAGTAGGTACCTACGAGCAGTACTTC; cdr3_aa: CASVPGVGTYEQYF
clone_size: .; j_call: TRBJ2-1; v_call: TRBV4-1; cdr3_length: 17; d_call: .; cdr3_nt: TGCGCCAGCAGCCAAGAGGTTCCGGCGGGTAACTACAATGAGCAGTTCTTC; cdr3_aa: CASSQEVPAGNYNEQFF
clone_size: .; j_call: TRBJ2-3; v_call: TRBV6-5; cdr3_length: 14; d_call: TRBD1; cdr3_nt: TGTGCCAAACGAGACAGGGACCGCGCAGATACGCAGTATTTT; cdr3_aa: CAKRDRDRADTQYF
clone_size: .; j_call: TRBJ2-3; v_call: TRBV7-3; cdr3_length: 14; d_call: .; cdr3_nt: TGTGCCAGCAGCTTAGAGCGGGGCACAGATACGCAGTATTTT; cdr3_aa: CASSLERGTDTQYF
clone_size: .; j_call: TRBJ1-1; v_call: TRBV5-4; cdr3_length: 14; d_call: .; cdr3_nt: TGTGCCAGCAGCTTAGGCCGAAAGGAGACTGAAGCTTTCTTT; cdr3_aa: CASSLGRKETEAFF
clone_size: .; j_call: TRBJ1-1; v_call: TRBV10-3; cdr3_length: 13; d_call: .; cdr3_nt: TGTGCCATCTGTGAGTTTCTGAACACTGAAGCTTTCTTT; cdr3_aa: CAICEFLNTEAFF
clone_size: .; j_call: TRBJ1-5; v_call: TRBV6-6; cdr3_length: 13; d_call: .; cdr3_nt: TGTGCCAGCAGAGACATCCGTAATCAGCCCCAGCATTTT; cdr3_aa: CASRDIRNQPQHF
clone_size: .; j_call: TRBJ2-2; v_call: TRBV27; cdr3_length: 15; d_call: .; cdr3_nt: TGTGCCAGCAGTCCCCGACGGGGGAACACCGGGGAGCTGTTTTTT; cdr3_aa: CASSPRRGNTGELFF
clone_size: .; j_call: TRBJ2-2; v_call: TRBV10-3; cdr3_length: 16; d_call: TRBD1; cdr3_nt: TGTGCCATCAGTGAAACGACAGGGGGCAACACCGGGGAGCTGTTTTTT; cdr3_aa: CAISETTGGNTGELFF
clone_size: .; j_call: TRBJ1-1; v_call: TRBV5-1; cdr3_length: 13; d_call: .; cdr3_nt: TGCGCCAGCAGCTTGGTTACAGGGAGGGGAGCTTTCTTT; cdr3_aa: CASSLVTGRGAFF
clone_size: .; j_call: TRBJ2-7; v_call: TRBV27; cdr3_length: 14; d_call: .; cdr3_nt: TGTGCCAGCACCTTGCAGATAGGGGCCTACGAGCAGTACTTC; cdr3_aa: CASTLQIGAYEQYF
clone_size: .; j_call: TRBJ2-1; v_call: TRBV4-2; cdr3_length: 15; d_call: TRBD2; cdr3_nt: TGTGCCAGCAGCCAGCGGACTAGCGGGAACAGTGAGCAGTTCTTC; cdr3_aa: CASSQRTSGNSEQFF
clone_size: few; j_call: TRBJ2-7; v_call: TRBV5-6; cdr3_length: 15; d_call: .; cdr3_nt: TGTGCCAGCAGCTTAGTAAGTCTCGTTCCCTACGAGCAGTACTTC; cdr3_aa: CASSLVSLVPYEQYF
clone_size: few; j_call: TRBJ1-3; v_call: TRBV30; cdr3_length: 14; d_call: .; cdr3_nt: TGTGCCTGGAGTGTACTAGGGGACGGGAACACCATATATTTT; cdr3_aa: CAWSVLGDGNTIYF
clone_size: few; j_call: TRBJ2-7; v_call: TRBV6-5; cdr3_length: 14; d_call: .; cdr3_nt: TGTGCCAGCAGTTACGAAAGGCAGGGCCACGAGCAGTACTTC; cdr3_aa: CASSYERQGHEQYF
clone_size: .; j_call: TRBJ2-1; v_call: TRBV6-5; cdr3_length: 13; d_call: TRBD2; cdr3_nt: TGTGCCAGCAGGGCGGGAGTTTTTAATGAGCAGTTCTTC; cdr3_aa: CASRAGVFNEQFF
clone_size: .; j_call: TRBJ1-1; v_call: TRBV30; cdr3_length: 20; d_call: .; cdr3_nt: TGTGCCTGGAGTTCGGCTTCTTTCAGGGGCCCTCCGACAGATAAGACTGAAGCTTTCTTT; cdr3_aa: CAWSSASFRGPPTDKTEAFF
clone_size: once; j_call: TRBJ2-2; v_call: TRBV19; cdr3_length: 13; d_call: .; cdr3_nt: TGTGCCAGTAGTGCCGCCCTCACCGGGGAGCTGTTTTTT; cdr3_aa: CASSAALTGELFF
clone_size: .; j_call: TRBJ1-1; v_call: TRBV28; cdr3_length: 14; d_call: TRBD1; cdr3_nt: TGTGCCAGCAGGCGTGACAGGGAGAACACTGAAGCTTTCTTT; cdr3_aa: CASRRDRENTEAFF
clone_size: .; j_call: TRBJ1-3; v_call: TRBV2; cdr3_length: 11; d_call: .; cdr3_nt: TGTGCCACCAAAACTGGAAACACCATATATTTT; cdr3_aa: CATKTGNTIYF
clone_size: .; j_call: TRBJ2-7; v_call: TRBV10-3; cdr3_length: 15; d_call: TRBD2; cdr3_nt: TGTGCTAGCTTGGGGGCTAGCGGGAGTATCTACGAGCAGTACTTC; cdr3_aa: CASLGASGSIYEQYF
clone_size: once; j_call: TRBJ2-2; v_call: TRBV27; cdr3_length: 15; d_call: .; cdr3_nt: TGTGCCAGCAGTTTATCGGCATACGTGACCGGGGAGCTGTTTTTT; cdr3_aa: CASSLSAYVTGELFF
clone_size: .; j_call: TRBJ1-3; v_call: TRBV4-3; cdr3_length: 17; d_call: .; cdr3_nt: TGCGCCAGCAGCCAAGACCGGGAAAACCACTCTGGAAACACCATATATTTT; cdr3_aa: CASSQDRENHSGNTIYF